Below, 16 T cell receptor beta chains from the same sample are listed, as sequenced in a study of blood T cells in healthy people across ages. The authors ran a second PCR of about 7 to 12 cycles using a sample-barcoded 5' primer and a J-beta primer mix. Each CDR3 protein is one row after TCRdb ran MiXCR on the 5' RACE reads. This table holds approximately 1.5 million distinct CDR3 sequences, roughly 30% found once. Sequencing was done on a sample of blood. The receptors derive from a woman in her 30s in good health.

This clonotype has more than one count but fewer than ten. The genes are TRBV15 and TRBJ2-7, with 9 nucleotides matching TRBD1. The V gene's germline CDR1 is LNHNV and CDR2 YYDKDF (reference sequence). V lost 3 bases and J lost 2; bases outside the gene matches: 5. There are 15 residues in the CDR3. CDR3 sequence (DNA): TGTGCCACCAGCAGCCGGGACAGGGCCCCCTACGAGCAGTACTTC. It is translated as CATSSRDRAPYEQYF.

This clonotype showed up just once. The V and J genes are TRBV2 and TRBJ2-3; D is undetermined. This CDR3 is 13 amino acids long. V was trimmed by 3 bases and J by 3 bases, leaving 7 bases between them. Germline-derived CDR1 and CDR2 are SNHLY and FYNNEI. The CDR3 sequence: CASSEGETDTQYF. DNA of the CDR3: TGTGCCAGCAGTGAGGGCGAAACAGATACGCAGTATTTT.

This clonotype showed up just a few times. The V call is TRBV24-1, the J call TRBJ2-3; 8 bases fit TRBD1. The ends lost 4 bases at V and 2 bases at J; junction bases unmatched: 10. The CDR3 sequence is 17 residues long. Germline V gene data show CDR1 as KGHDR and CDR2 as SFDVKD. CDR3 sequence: CATSESRQGLYTDTQYF. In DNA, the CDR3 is TGTGCCACCAGTGAGTCCCGACAGGGGCTATACACAGATACGCAGTATTTT.

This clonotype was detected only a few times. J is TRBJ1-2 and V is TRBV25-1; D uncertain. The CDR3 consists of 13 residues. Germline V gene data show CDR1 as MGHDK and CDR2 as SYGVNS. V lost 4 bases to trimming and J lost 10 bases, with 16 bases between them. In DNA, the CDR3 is TGTGCCAGCAGTGGCGAATCCGGGCCCTCCTACACCTTC. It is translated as CASSGESGPSYTF.

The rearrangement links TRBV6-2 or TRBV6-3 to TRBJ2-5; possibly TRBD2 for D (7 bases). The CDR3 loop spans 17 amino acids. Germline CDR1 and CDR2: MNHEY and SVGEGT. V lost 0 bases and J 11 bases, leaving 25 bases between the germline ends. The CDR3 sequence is CASSYSRGGKSYNEQYF. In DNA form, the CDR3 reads TGTGCCAGCAGTTACTCGAGGGGGGGAAAAAGCTACAATGAGCAGTACTTC.

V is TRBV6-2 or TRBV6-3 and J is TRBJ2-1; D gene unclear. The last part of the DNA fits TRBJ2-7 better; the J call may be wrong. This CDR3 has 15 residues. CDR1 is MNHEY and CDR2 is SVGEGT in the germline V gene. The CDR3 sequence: CASGPGRSSYNEQYF. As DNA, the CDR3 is TGTGCCAGCGGCCCCGGGCGAAGCTCCTACAATGAGCAGTACTTC.

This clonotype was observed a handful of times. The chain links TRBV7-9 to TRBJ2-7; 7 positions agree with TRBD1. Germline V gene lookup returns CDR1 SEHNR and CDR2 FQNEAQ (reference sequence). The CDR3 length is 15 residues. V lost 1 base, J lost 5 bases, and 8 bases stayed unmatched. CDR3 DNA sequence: TGTGCCAGCAGCTTAGGCCGGACAGGTCTAGACGAGCAGTACTTC. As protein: CASSLGRTGLDEQYF. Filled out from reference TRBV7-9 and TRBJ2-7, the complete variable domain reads DTGVSQNPRHKITKRGQNVTFRCDPISEHNRLYWYRQTLGQGPEFLTYFQNEAQLEKSRLLSDRFSAERPKGSFSTLEIQRTEQGDSAMYLCASSLGRTGLDEQYFGPGTRLTVT.

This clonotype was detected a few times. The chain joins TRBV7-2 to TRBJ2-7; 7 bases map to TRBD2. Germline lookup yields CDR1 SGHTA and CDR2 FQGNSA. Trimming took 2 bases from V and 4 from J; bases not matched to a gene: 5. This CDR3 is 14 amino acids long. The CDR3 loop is CASSLIRGGYEQYF. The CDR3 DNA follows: TGTGCCAGCAGCTTAATCCGCGGGGGATACGAGCAGTACTTC.

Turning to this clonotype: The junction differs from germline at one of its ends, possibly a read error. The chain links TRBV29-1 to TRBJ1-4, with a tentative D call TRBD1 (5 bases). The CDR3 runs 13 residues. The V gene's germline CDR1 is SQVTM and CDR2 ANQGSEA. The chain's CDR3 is CSAGDRLSEKRFF. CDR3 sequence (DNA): TGCAGCGCCGGGGACCGACTGAGTGAAAAACGGTTTTTT.

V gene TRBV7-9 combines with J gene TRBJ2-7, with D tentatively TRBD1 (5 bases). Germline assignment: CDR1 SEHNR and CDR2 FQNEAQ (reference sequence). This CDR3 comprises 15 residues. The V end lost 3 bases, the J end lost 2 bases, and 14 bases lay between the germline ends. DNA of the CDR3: TGTGCCAGCAGCTTGGAGATAAGGGGCCCCTACGAGCAGTACTTC. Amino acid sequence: CASSLEIRGPYEQYF.

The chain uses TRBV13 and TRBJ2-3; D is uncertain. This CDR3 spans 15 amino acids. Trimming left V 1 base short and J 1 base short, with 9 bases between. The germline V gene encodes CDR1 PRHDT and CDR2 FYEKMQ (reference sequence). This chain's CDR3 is CASSLEEGGTDTQYF. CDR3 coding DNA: TGTGCCAGCAGCTTAGAAGAAGGTGGCACAGATACGCAGTATTTT. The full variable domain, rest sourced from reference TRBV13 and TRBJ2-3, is AAGVIQSPRHLIKEKRETATLKCYPIPRHDTVYWYQQGPGQDPQFLISFYEKMQSDKGSIPDRFSAQQFSDYHSELNMSSLELGDSALYFCASSLEEGGTDTQYFGPGTRLTVL.

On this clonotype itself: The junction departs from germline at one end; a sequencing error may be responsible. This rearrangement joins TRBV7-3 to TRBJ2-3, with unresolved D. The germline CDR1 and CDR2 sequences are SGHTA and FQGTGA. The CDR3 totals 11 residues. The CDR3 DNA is TGTGCCAGCAGCTTTGGAGATAGGCAGTATTTT. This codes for CASSFGDRQYF.

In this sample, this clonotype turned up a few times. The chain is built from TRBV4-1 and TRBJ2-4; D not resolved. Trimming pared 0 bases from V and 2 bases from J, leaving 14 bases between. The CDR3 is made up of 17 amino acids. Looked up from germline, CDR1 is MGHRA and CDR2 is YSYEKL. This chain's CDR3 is CASSQEVQKGTKNIQYF. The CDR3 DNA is TGCGCCAGCAGCCAAGAAGTGCAGAAGGGAACCAAAAACATTCAGTACTTC.

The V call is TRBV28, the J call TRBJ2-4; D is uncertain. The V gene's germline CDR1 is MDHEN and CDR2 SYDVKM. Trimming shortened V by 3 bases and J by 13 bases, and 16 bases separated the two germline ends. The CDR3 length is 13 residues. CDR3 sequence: CASSFPPQGRQYF. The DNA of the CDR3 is TGTGCCAGCAGTTTTCCACCCCAAGGTAGACAGTACTTC.

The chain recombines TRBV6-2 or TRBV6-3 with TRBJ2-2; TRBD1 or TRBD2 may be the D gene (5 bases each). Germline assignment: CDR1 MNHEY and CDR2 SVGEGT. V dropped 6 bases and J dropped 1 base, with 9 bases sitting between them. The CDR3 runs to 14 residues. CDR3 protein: CASRLGQNTGELFF. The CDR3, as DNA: TGTGCCAGCAGACTAGGACAGAACACCGGGGAGCTGTTTTTT.

The CDR3 loop is CASSLEFLGETQYF. The CDR3 DNA reads TGCGCCAGCAGCTTGGAATTTTTAGGGGAGACCCAGTACTTC. V gene TRBV5-1 combines with J gene TRBJ2-5; D unclear. V lost 0 bases and J lost 5, with 11 bases in between. Germline loops: CDR1 SGHRS, CDR2 YFSETQ. CDR3 size: 14 residues.